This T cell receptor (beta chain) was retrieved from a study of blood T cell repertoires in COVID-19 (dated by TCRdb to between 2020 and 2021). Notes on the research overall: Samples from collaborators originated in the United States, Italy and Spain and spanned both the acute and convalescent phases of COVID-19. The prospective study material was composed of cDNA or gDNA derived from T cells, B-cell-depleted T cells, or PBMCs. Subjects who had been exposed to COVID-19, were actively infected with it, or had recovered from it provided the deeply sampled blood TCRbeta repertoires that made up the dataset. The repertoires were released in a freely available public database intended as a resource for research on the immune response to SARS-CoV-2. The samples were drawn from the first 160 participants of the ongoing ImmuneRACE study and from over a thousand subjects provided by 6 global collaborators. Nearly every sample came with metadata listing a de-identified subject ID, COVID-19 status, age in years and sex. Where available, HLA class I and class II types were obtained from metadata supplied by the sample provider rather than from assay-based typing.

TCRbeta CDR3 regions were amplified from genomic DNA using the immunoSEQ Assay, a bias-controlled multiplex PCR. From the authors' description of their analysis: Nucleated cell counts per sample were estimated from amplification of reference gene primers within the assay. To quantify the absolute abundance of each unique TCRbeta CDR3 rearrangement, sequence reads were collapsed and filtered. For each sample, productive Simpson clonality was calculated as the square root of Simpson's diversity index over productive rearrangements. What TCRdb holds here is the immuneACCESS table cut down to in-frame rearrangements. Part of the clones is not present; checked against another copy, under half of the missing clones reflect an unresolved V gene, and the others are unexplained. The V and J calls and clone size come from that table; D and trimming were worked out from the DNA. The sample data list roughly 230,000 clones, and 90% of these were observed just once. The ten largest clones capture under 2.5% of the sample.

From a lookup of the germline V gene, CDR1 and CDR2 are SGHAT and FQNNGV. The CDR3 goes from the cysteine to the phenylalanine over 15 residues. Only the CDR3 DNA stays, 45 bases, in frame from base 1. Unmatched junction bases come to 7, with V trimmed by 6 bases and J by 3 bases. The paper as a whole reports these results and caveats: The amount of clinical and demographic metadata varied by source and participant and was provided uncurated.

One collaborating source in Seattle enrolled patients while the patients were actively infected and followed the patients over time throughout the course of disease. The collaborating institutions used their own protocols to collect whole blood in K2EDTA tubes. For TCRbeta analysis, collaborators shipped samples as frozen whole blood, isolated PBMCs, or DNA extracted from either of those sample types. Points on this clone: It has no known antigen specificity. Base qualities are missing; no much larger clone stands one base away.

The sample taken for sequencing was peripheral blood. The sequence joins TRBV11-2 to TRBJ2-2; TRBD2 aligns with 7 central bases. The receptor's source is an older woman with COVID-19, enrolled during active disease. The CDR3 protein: CASSRRGVDTGELFF. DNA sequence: TGTGCCAGCAGTCGCCGGGGGGTTGACACCGGGGAGCTGTTTTTT.